The next 15 T cell receptor beta chains were all read from a single sample in a study of early T cells in non-severe SARS-CoV-2 infection. TCRdb recomputed calls from the 5' RACE reads with MiXCR, one row per CDR3 protein. The sample contains about 52,000 distinct CDR3 sequences, around 10% of which appear only once. Sample: whole blood. These receptors all stem from an adult who was a healthcare worker with PCR-confirmed SARS-CoV-2 infection or an uninfected control (not recorded which).

The V gene is TRBV11-2, the J gene TRBJ2-7; 9 positions agree with TRBD1. Trimming took 6 bases from V and 6 from J; bases not matched to a gene: 12. Germline CDR1 and CDR2: SGHAT and FQNNGV. There are 15 residues in the CDR3. The DNA for the CDR3 is TGTGCCAGCAGACTACGTCGGGACAGGGTCGGCGAGCAGTACTTC. It specifies CASRLRRDRVGEQYF.

The table lists this clonotype with a few counts. The chain is built from TRBV3-1 and TRBJ2-4; 8 bases are shared with TRBD1. J gave up 8 bases and V 3 bases, and 12 bases lay outside the gene matches. From germline, CDR1 is LGHDT and CDR2 YNNKEL (reference sequence). The CDR3 consists of 16 residues. The CDR3 sequence is CASSHPRWDRSHIQYF. CDR3 DNA: TGTGCCAGCAGCCATCCTAGATGGGACAGGTCACACATTCAGTACTTC.

The chain links TRBV6-5 to TRBJ1-4, with D perhaps matching TRBD1 (6 bases). CDR1 MNHEY and CDR2 SVGAGI come from the germline V gene. The ends were cut back, 7 bases at V and 0 bases at J, with 12 bases in the middle. There are 15 residues in the CDR3. CDR3 sequence: CASKGGGATNEKLFF. The CDR3 DNA reads TGTGCCAGCAAAGGAGGGGGTGCAACTAATGAAAAACTGTTTTTT.

In the case of this clonotype: A read error is possible here, since a much larger clone lies one base away. This chain uses TRBV4-2 with TRBJ2-3; perhaps TRBD2 as D (6 bases). Germline CDR1 LGHNA, CDR2 YNFKEQ. This CDR3 has 17 residues. Here the CDR3 DNA reads TGTGCCAGCAGCCCACCCGCCGGGAGCGGACGCACAGATACGCGGTATTTT. Its protein is CASSPPAGSGRTDTRYF.

CDR3 nucleotides: TGTGCCAGCAGCCCTAACAGGAGAATGACTAATGAAAAACTGTTTTTT. Translation gives CASSPNRRMTNEKLFF. The chain joins TRBV7-2 to TRBJ1-4, with D possibly TRBD1 on 5 matching bases. Germline CDR1 reads SGHTA; CDR2 reads FQGNSA. Trimming pared 5 bases from V and 2 bases from J, leaving 15 bases between. The CDR3 runs to 16 residues.

Concerning this clonotype: A much larger clone lies a single base off, so this may be a read error. The chain carries TRBV20-1 and TRBJ2-3; 12 positions agree with TRBD2. The length of the CDR3 is 16 residues. Germline loops: CDR1 DFQATT, CDR2 SNEGSKA (reference sequence). The CDR3: CNASPLAGGPKDTQYF. In nucleotides, the CDR3 is TGCAATGCTAGCCCTCTAGCGGGGGGGCCGAAAGATACGCAGTATTTT.

V usage is TRBV6-2 or TRBV6-3 and J usage is TRBJ2-3; tentative D call: TRBD1 (6 bases). The germline V gene encodes CDR1 MNHEY and CDR2 SVGEGT. This CDR3 comprises 14 residues. The germline V and J ends were trimmed by 5 bases and 1 base, with 10 bases remaining between them. CDR3 loop: CASSDYRGTDTQYF. The CDR3 region has the DNA TGTGCCAGCAGTGACTACAGGGGCACAGATACGCAGTATTTT.

Remarks on this clonotype: The CDR3 end shows no conserved phenylalanine or tryptophan, and so a read error is likely. The rearrangement uses TRBV7-2 and TRBJ2-7; 9 bases are a match to TRBD2. Per the germline V gene, CDR1 is SGHTA and CDR2 is FQGNSA. This CDR3 comprises 16 residues. V gave up 7 bases and J gave up 7 bases; unmatched junction bases: 17. The CDR3 is CASTPAGGWNLREQYL. CDR3 nucleotides: TGTGCCAGCACGCCAGCGGGGGGTTGGAATTTGAGGGAGCAGTACTTA.

The chain recombines TRBV19 with TRBJ2-7; 8 bases agree with TRBD1. The V segment lost 4 bases and the J segment 3 bases; nucleotides outside the gene matches: 5. Per the germline V gene, CDR1 is LNHDA and CDR2 is SQIVND (reference sequence). This CDR3 is 14 amino acids long. CDR3: CASSTGQGLYEQYF. CDR3 nucleotide sequence: TGTGCCAGTAGTACCGGACAGGGCCTCTACGAGCAGTACTTC.

This clonotype appeared many times. V is TRBV6-5 and J is TRBJ2-1, with 7 nucleotides matching TRBD2. Germline V gene data show CDR1 as MNHEY and CDR2 as SVGAGI. Trimming took 0 bases from V and 4 from J; bases not matched to a gene: 12. CDR3 size: 18 residues. This CDR3 reads CASSYSILEGGPYNEQFF. For the CDR3, the DNA is TGTGCCAGCAGTTACTCAATTCTGGAGGGAGGGCCTTACAATGAGCAGTTCTTC.

The chain combines TRBV28 with TRBJ2-2, with TRBD2 matching 9 bases. Per germline, CDR1 MDHEN and CDR2 SYDVKM. The V gene end was trimmed by 5 bases and the J gene end by 1 base; junction bases not matched to a gene: 11. The CDR3 extends over 18 amino acids. The CDR3 reads CASSGFSGRRRNTGELFF. The CDR3 DNA sequence: TGTGCCAGCAGTGGATTTAGCGGGAGACGGCGGAACACCGGGGAGCTGTTTTTT.

This clonotype has a handful of counts. The V gene is TRBV7-2, the J gene TRBJ2-7, with 9 bases that match TRBD1. CDR3 length: 13 residues. Germline values: CDR1 SGHTA, CDR2 FQGNSA. The junction had 5 bases not matched to a gene; V was cut back by 4 bases and J by 7 bases. The CDR3 nucleotides read TGTGCCAGCAGCTCCCGACAGGGGGTTGAGCAGTACTTC. This sequence encodes CASSSRQGVEQYF.

V and J are TRBV5-4 and TRBJ2-2, with 7 bases that match TRBD1. With 4 bases clipped from V and 4 bases from J, the junction kept 13 bases outside the gene matches. The CDR3 sequence is 17 residues long. Germline CDR1 reads SGHNT; CDR2 reads YYREEE (reference sequence). CDR3 region: CASSTTDRPRATGELFF. The CDR3 coding sequence is TGTGCCAGCAGCACAACGGACAGGCCGCGAGCCACCGGGGAGCTGTTTTTT.

This clonotype was picked up many times. DNA of the CDR3: TGTGCCAGCAGCCCGAGGGGTCCCACCGGGGAGCTGTTTTTT. Protein sequence: CASSPRGPTGELFF. The genes are TRBV7-8 and TRBJ2-2, with D possibly called TRBD1 or TRBD2 (5 bases each). The CDR3 loop spans 14 amino acids. Between the trimmed V and J ends, which lost 5 bases and 4 bases, there was a span of 11 bases. Germline lookup yields CDR1 SGHVS and CDR2 FQNEAQ. Using reference TRBV7-8 and TRBJ2-2 for the parts outside the CDR3, the full variable domain is GAGVSQSPRYKVAKRGQDVALRCDPISGHVSLFWYQQALGQGPEFLTYFQNEAQLDKSGLPSDRFFAERPEGSVSTLKIQRTQQEDSAVYLCASSPRGPTGELFFGEGSRLTVL.

This clonotype showed up just a few times. The chain combines TRBV20-1 with TRBJ2-7, with TRBD2 matching over 7 bases. The CDR3 runs to 13 residues. J was trimmed by 6 bases and V by 5 bases; bases with no gene match: 10. The germline V gene has CDR1 DFQATT and CDR2 SNEGSKA (reference sequence). The CDR3 DNA is TGCAGTGCTTCTCGACTAGCCGCCGGCGAGCAGTACTTC. Translation gives CSASRLAAGEQYF.